What follows describes a single T cell receptor beta chain. Its specificity is unknown. These data are taken from a study of shared clonotypes between healthy human individuals. Findings of the study overall: Approximately 5.3% was the fraction of naive CD4 clonotypes found shared across several donors. Sampling was confined to blood; repertoires within tissues likely differ.

Sequenced by immunoSEQ multiplex PCR; TCRdb stores in-frame clones only, minus some. The top ten hold about 0.36% of the sample, which has roughly 2,300,000 clones, just under 95% seen once. CDR1 MDHEN and CDR2 SYDVKM come from the germline V gene. J gave up 4 bases and V 4 bases, and 3 bases lay outside the gene matches. The CDR3 loop spans 14 amino acids. The chain uses TRBV28 and TRBJ2-5; 10 bases are shared with TRBD2. Input material: naive CD4+ T cells from PBMCs. The sample's subset: CD45RA+ positively selected. This TCR came from a man aged 18 to 29 in good health. Some clones in this sample may be carry-over from other donors' samples. This chain's CDR3 is CASSWASGRETQYF. The CDR3 DNA reads as TGTGCCAGCAGTTGGGCTAGCGGGAGAGAGACCCAGTACTTC.